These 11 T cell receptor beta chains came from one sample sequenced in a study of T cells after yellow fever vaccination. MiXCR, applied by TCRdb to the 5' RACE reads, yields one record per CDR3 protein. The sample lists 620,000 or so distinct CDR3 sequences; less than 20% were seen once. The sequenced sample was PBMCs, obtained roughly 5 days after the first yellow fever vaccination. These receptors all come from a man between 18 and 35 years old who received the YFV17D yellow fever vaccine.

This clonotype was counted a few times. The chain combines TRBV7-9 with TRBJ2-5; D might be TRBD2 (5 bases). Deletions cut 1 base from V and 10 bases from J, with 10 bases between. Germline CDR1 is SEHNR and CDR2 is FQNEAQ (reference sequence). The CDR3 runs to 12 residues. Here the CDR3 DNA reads TGTGCCAGCAGCTTAGAGAGACGGGACCAGTACTTC. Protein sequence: CASSLERRDQYF.

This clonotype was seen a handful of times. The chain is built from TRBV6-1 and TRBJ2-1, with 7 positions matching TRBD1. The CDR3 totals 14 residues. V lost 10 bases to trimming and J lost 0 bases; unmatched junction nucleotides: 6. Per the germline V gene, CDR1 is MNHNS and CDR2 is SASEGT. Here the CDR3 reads CATYRGSSYNEQFF. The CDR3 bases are TGTGCCACCTACAGGGGTAGCTCCTACAATGAGCAGTTCTTC.

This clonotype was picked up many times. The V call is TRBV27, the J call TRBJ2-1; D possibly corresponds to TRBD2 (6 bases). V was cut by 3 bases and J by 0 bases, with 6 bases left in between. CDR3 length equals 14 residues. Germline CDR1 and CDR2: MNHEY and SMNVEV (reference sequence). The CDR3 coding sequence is TGTGCCAGCAGTTTCGGGGGCTCCTACAATGAGCAGTTCTTC. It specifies CASSFGGSYNEQFF.

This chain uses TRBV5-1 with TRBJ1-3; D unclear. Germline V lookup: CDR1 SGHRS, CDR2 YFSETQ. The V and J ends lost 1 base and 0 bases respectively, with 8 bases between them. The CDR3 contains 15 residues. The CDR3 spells CASSLMGLSGNTIYF. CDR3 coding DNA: TGCGCCAGCAGCTTGATGGGCCTCTCTGGAAACACCATATATTTT.

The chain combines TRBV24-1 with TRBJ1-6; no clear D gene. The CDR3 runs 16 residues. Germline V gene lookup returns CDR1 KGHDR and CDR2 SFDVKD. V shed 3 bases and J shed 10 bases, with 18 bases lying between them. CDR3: CATSDEREDVLSPLHF. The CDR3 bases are TGTGCCACCAGTGATGAACGGGAAGACGTATTATCACCCCTCCACTTT.

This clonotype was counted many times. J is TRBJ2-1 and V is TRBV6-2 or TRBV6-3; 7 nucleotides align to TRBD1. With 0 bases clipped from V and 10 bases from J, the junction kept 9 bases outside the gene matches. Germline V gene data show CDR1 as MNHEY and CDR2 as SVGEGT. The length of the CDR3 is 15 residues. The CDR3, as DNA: TGTGCCAGCAGTTACTCTCGTAAGGGGGCTGGGGAGCAGTTCTTC. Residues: CASSYSRKGAGEQFF.

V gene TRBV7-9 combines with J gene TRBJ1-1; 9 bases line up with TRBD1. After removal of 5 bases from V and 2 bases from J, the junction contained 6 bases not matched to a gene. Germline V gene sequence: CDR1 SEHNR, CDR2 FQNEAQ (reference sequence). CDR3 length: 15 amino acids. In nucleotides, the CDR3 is TGTGCCAGCAGCAAAACAGGGGGCCGAAACACTGAAGCTTTCTTT. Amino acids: CASSKTGGRNTEAFF.

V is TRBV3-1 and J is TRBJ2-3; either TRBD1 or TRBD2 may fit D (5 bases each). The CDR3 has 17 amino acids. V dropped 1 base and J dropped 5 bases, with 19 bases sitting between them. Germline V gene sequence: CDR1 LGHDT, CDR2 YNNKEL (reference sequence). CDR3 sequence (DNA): TGTGCCAGCAGCCAAGTGTACCGGGACCCGGTCGTAGATACGCAGTATTTT. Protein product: CASSQVYRDPVVDTQYF.

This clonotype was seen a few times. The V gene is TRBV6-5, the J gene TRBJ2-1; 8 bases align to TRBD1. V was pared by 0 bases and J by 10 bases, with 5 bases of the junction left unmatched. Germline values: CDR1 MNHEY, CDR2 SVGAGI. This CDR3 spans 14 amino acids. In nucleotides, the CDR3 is TGTGCCAGCAGTTACTCGGGACAGGCCCCAGAGCAGTTCTTC. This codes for CASSYSGQAPEQFF.

This CDR3 is CASSLRLGSDTQYF. CDR3 sequence (DNA): TGCGCCAGCAGCTTGAGGCTGGGGTCAGATACGCAGTATTTT. The chain recombines TRBV5-1 with TRBJ2-3, with D uncertain. Trimming removed 1 base at V and 4 bases at J, with 10 bases between. The CDR3 loop spans 14 amino acids. Germline CDR1 and CDR2: SGHRS and YFSETQ.

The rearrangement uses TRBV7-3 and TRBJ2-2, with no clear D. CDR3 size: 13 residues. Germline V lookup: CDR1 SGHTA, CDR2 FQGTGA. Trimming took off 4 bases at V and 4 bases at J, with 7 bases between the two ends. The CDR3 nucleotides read TGTGCCAGCAGCTGGATGGGCACCGGGGAGCTGTTTTTT. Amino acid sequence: CASSWMGTGELFF.